A single sample is the source of the 25 T cell receptor beta chains below, sequenced in a study of cytomegalovirus exposure and HLA in healthy donors. Libraries were prepared by immunoSEQ multiplex PCR; TCRdb keeps only in-frame clonotypes and omits some of them. Seen here are some 140,000 clones, about 90% observed once, and the top ten hold about 6.6%. The sequencing sample was made of PBMCs. These receptors were taken from a woman aged 25 to 39 in good health and CMV-seropositive.

The chain combines TRBV28 with TRBJ2-7; 9 positions match TRBD2. Unmatched junction bases numbered 12, after V lost 5 bases and J lost 7 bases. This CDR3 contains 15 residues. CDR1 and CDR2 from the germline V gene are MDHEN and SYDVKM. The DNA for the CDR3 is TGTGCCAGCAGTATTCCGGGCGGGAGGGCCCGGGAGCAGTACTTC. Translation: CASSIPGGRAREQYF. The whole variable domain, remainder taken from reference TRBV28 and TRBJ2-7, is DVKVTQSSRYLVKRTGEKVFLECVQDMDHENMFWYRQDPGLGLRLIYFSYDVKMKEKGDIPEGYSVSREKKERFSLILESASTNQTSMYLCASSIPGGRAREQYFGPGTRLTVT.

DNA of the CDR3: TGCAGCGTTGTAATATCGGGTTATAGCAATCAGCCCCAGCATTTT. Translation gives CSVVISGYSNQPQHF. The rearrangement links TRBV29-1 to TRBJ1-5; D unresolved. This CDR3 spans 15 amino acids. The germline V gene encodes CDR1 SQVTM and CDR2 ANQGSEA. V was shortened by 4 bases and J by 0 bases, with 13 bases between the two germline ends.

Comments on this clone: The same CDR3 is also encoded by other DNA sequences in this sample. The chain links TRBV28 to TRBJ2-5; possible D gene TRBD1, 6 bases. The germline V gene has CDR1 MDHEN and CDR2 SYDVKM. The length of the CDR3 is 12 residues. Trimming cost V 2 bases and J 5 bases, with 6 bases left between them. Here the CDR3 reads CASSLRGETQYF. Written as DNA, the CDR3 is TGTGCCAGCAGTTTAAGGGGGGAGACCCAGTACTTC.

The CDR3 sequence: CASSSSGRGDYEQYF. Here the CDR3 DNA reads TGTGCCAGCAGCTCCTCGGGGAGGGGAGACTACGAGCAGTACTTC. This chain links TRBV4-2 with TRBJ2-7; TRBD2 agrees at 7 bases. The CDR3 has 15 residues. CDR1 is LGHNA, CDR2 YNFKEQ, per germline. The junction had 10 bases not matched to a gene; V was cut back by 5 bases and J by 3 bases.

The chain links TRBV27 to TRBJ2-3; weak D call: TRBD1 (5 bases). This CDR3 contains 18 residues. V lost 1 base and J 4 bases, leaving 21 bases between the germline ends. The V gene's germline CDR1 is MNHEY and CDR2 SMNVEV (reference sequence). The CDR3 DNA sequence: TGTGCCAGCAGTTTATTCGGGTCAGTGGGCAGGGTATCAGATACGCAGTATTTT. This codes for CASSLFGSVGRVSDTQYF.

This clone was seen once. The DNA for the CDR3 is TGTGCCAGCAGCCTTGGAGGGACCCCTGGGGCCAACGTCCTGACTTTC. Its protein is CASSLGGTPGANVLTF. V is TRBV7-3 and J is TRBJ2-6; D might be TRBD2 (6 bases). Trimming took off 5 bases at V and 2 bases at J, with 13 bases between the two ends. CDR3 length: 16 residues. CDR1 and CDR2 from the germline V gene are SGHTA and FQGTGA.

The V gene is TRBV6-5, the J gene TRBJ1-5; 8 positions agree with TRBD1. V shed 2 bases and J 6 bases; nucleotides not matched to a gene: 3. This CDR3 is 14 amino acids long. Germline lookup yields CDR1 MNHEY and CDR2 SVGAGI. The CDR3 spells CASSYGQGGQPQHF. CDR3 sequence (DNA): TGTGCCAGCAGTTACGGACAGGGCGGTCAGCCCCAGCATTTT.

CDR3 DNA sequence: TGTGCCAGCAGCACGTCACCGGGACTGTATAATTCACCCCTCCACTTT. It translates to CASSTSPGLYNSPLHF. The J gene is TRBJ1-6, the V gene TRBV27; TRBD1 is a possible D gene (5 bases). The germline gives CDR1 MNHEY, CDR2 SMNVEV (reference sequence). V lost 6 bases and J lost 4, with 16 bases in between. The CDR3 covers 16 residues.

By share, this clone ranks as medium-sized. The DNA of the CDR3 is TGTGCCAGCAGTTTCGGACAGGGTTTCTATGGCTACACCTTC. Translation gives CASSFGQGFYGYTF. V usage is TRBV28 and J usage is TRBJ1-2; 8 bases are a match to TRBD1. The CDR3 loop spans 14 amino acids. V lost 3 bases and J lost 4; bases outside the gene matches: 4. Looked up from germline, CDR1 is MDHEN and CDR2 is SYDVKM.

Remarks on this clone: The same CDR3 is also encoded by other DNA sequences in this sample. V is TRBV28 and J is TRBJ2-7; D is possibly TRBD1 (5 bases). Trimming removed 1 base from V and 4 bases from J, with 5 bases in between. Germline-derived CDR1 and CDR2 are MDHEN and SYDVKM. The CDR3 sequence is 12 residues long. In nucleotides, the CDR3 is TGTGCCAGCAGTTTATCAGGGTACGAGCAGTACTTC. Its translation is CASSLSGYEQYF.

V and J are TRBV5-8 and TRBJ2-2, with TRBD1 matching over 9 bases. CDR3 length: 15 amino acids. Germline V gene lookup returns CDR1 SGHTS and CDR2 YDEGEE. The J segment lost 6 bases and the V segment lost 3 bases, leaving 6 bases of the junction unmatched. The CDR3 bases are TGTGCCAGCAGCTCTTGGACAGGGGCGGCCGGGGAGCTGTTTTTT. It specifies CASSSWTGAAGELFF.

This sequence joins TRBV4-1 and TRBJ2-3; 8 bases are shared with TRBD2. This CDR3 comprises 16 residues. Germline V gene lookup returns CDR1 MGHRA and CDR2 YSYEKL. J gave up 5 bases and V 0 bases, and 7 bases lay outside the gene matches. This CDR3 reads CASSQDTGGRVDTQYF. For the CDR3, the DNA is TGCGCCAGCAGCCAAGACACGGGGGGGCGTGTAGATACGCAGTATTTT.

The chain is built from TRBV2 and TRBJ1-2; D is unresolved. This CDR3 is 12 amino acids long. Trimming removed 6 bases at V and 4 bases at J, with 9 bases between. From germline, CDR1 is SNHLY and CDR2 FYNNEI. This chain's CDR3 is CASRQRTYGYTF. CDR3 nucleotide sequence: TGTGCCAGCAGGCAGCGAACCTATGGCTACACCTTC.

This clone was seen more than once but under ten times. The V call is TRBV10-2, the J call TRBJ2-2; perhaps TRBD2 as D (6 bases). The germline V gene encodes CDR1 WSHSY and CDR2 SAAADI. Trimming cost V 8 bases and J 6 bases, with 19 bases left between them. This CDR3 spans 15 amino acids. CDR3 nucleotides: TGCGCCAGCGGCATTACGGAGGGTGGTGCCGGGGAGCTGTTTTTT. Protein: CASGITEGGAGELFF.

The rearrangement uses TRBV5-1 and TRBJ2-7, with 8 bases fitting TRBD1. V was clipped by 4 bases and J by 2 bases; unmatched bases: 5. The germline V gene encodes CDR1 SGHRS and CDR2 YFSETQ. This CDR3 is built from 14 residues. CDR3 sequence reads: CASSPGQGAYEQYF. Here the CDR3 DNA reads TGCGCCAGCAGCCCCGGACAGGGTGCCTACGAGCAGTACTTC. Complete variable domain (other parts from reference TRBV5-1 and TRBJ2-7): KAGVTQTPRYLIKTRGQQVTLSCSPISGHRSVSWYQQTPGQGLQFLFEYFSETQRNKGNFPGRFSGRQFSNSRSEMNVSTLELGDSALYLCASSPGQGAYEQYFGPGTRLTVT.

In nucleotides, the CDR3 is TGTGCCAGCAGTCCCGAGCTCCCAACCATCGAGCAGTACTTC. Translation gives CASSPELPTIEQYF. This sequence joins TRBV28 and TRBJ2-7; no reliable D call. The V gene lost 5 bases and the J gene lost 6 bases, with 17 bases spanning the gap. This CDR3 is 14 amino acids long. CDR1 and CDR2 (germline): MDHEN, SYDVKM.

The V call is TRBV2, the J call TRBJ1-1, with D unresolved. The CDR3 contains 11 residues. Germline CDR1 and CDR2: SNHLY and FYNNEI. V lost 8 bases and J 6 bases, leaving 10 bases between the germline ends. CDR3 in DNA: TGTGCCAGCTTTGTTTGGCCTGAAGCTTTCTTT. Translating it yields CASFVWPEAFF.

CDR3 sequence (DNA): TGTGCCAGCAGTCGGTTGGCAGATACGCAGTATTTT. Protein: CASSRLADTQYF. The chain recombines TRBV2 with TRBJ2-3, with unresolved D. Per the germline V gene, CDR1 is SNHLY and CDR2 is FYNNEI. The CDR3 loop spans 12 amino acids. V lost 5 bases to trimming and J lost 4 bases, with 7 bases between them.

The rearrangement links TRBV28 to TRBJ1-4, with D possibly being TRBD1 (6 bases). Germline loops: CDR1 MDHEN, CDR2 SYDVKM. CDR3 size: 14 residues. The V and J ends lost 3 bases and 4 bases respectively, with 9 bases between them. The CDR3 here is CASSFGRGNEKLFF. DNA for the CDR3: TGTGCCAGCAGTTTTGGCAGGGGTAATGAAAAACTGTTTTTT. Using reference TRBV28 and TRBJ1-4 for the parts outside the CDR3, the full variable domain is DVKVTQSSRYLVKRTGEKVFLECVQDMDHENMFWYRQDPGLGLRLIYFSYDVKMKEKGDIPEGYSVSREKKERFSLILESASTNQTSMYLCASSFGRGNEKLFFGSGTQLSVL.

J is TRBJ2-7 and V is TRBV9, with 14 bases fitting TRBD2. V lost 2 bases, J lost 3 bases, and 10 bases stayed unmatched. From germline, CDR1 is SGDLS and CDR2 YYNGEE. This CDR3 region has 18 residues. CDR3 sequence (DNA): TGTGCCAGCAGCGTCGGGACTAGCGGGGGCGATCATCACTACGAGCAGTACTTC. Its translation is CASSVGTSGGDHHYEQYF. Full variable domain (missing parts from reference TRBV9 and TRBJ2-7): DSGVTQTPKHLITATGQRVTLRCSPRSGDLSVYWYQQSLDQGLQFLIQYYNGEERAKGNILERFSAQQFPDLHSELNLSSLELGDSALYFCASSVGTSGGDHHYEQYFGPGTRLTVT.

V is TRBV27 and J is TRBJ1-1; 8 bases fit TRBD1. Germline-derived CDR1 and CDR2 are MNHEY and SMNVEV (reference sequence). The CDR3 sequence is 15 residues long. The J segment lost 4 bases and the V segment lost 6 bases, leaving 10 bases of the junction unmatched. The CDR3 bases are TGTGCCAGCAGGCTATGGGACAGGACTAGCACTGAAGCTTTCTTT. Translated: CASRLWDRTSTEAFF.

This rearrangement joins TRBV5-1 to TRBJ2-5; perhaps TRBD2 as D (5 bases). The V end was cut by 3 bases, the J end by 5 bases, with 14 bases between. The germline CDR1 and CDR2 sequences are SGHRS and YFSETQ. CDR3 length: 14 residues. The CDR3 loop is CASSWRLGGETQYF. In nucleotides, the CDR3 is TGCGCCAGCAGCTGGAGACTGGGCGGGGAGACCCAGTACTTC.

The gene calls are TRBV20-1 and TRBJ1-2, with D possibly being TRBD1 (5 bases). The V gene's germline CDR1 is DFQATT and CDR2 SNEGSKA (reference sequence). The CDR3 sequence is 11 residues long. The ends were cut back, 6 bases at V and 5 bases at J, with 10 bases in the middle. CDR3 bases: TGCAGTGCATACAGGTCTTATGGCTACACCTTC. Encoded protein: CSAYRSYGYTF.

The chain links TRBV19 to TRBJ2-1, with D possibly being TRBD2 (5 bases). Germline CDR1 and CDR2: LNHDA and SQIVND (reference sequence). Trimming removed 10 bases from V and 5 bases from J, with 24 bases in between. This CDR3 contains 16 residues. The chain's CDR3 is CATSIPSRARDNEQFF. The CDR3 region has the DNA TGTGCCACCTCAATCCCCAGTAGAGCGCGGGACAATGAGCAGTTCTTC.

This chain links TRBV2 with TRBJ2-2; 9 positions match TRBD2. V was pared by 4 bases and J by 0 bases, with 3 bases of the junction left unmatched. CDR3 length: 16 residues. Per germline, CDR1 SNHLY and CDR2 FYNNEI. As DNA, the CDR3 is TGTGCCAGCAGTGGACTAGCGGCCCCGAACACCGGGGAGCTGTTTTTT. It codes for CASSGLAAPNTGELFF.